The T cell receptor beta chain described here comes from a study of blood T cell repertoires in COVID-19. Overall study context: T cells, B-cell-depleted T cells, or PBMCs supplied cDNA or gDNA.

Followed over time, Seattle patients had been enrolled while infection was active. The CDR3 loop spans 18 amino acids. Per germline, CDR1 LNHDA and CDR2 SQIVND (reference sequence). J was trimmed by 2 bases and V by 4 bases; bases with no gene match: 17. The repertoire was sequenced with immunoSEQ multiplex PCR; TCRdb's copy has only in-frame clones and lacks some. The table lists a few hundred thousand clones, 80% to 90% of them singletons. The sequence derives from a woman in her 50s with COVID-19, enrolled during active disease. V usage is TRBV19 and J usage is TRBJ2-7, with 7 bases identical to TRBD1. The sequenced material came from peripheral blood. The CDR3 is CASSKGGSWTVLPYEQYF. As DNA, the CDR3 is TGTGCCAGTAGTAAAGGGGGCTCATGGACAGTCCTACCCTACGAGCAGTACTTC.